The clone carrying this T cell receptor (beta chain) was recorded at least ten times. The antigen is not known. The data were taken from a study of T cells in Graves' hyperthyroidism and ophthalmopathy. The study's findings and limits: Ophthalmopathy could be told apart from stable hyperthyroidism with a 13 V-J model. Blood also showed most of the thyroid clonotypes that were expanded above 0.001.

Regions amplified from RNA transcripts were the TCR beta CDR3 regions. First-round RT-PCR targeting the TCR CDR3 was performed with the HTBI primer set. TCRdb used MiXCR to reprocess the multiplex PCR reads, holding one entry per CDR3 protein. The table includes approximately 400,000 distinct CDR3 sequences, around a sixth detected once. The ends were cut back, 7 bases at V and 1 base at J, with 7 bases in the middle. The CDR3 runs to 12 residues. Blood was sampled at initial diagnosis of hyperthyroidism, prior to onset of any ophthalmopathy symptoms. This clonotype originated in a woman aged 18-29 years with Graves' hyperthyroidism that later progressed to Graves' ophthalmopathy. This chain connects TRBV12-3 or TRBV12-4 to TRBJ1-1; D is unresolved. Input material: blood. CDR3 coding DNA: TGTGCCAGCAAAGGCGGGAACACTGAAGCTTTCTTT. Encoded protein: CASKGGNTEAFF.